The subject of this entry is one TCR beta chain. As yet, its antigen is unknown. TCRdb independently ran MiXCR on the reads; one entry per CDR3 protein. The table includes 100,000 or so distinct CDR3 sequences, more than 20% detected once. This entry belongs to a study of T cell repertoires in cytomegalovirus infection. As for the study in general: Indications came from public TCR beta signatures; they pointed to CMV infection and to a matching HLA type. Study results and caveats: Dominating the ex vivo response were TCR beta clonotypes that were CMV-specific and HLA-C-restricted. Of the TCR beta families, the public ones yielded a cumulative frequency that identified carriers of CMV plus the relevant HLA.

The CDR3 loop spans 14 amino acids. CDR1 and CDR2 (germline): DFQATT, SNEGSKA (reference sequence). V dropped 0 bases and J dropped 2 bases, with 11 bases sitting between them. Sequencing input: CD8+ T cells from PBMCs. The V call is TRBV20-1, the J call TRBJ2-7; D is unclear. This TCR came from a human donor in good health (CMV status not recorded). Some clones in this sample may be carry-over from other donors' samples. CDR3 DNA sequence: TGCAGTGCTAGAGATTATTATCAGACCTACGAGCAGTACTTC. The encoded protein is CSARDYYQTYEQYF.